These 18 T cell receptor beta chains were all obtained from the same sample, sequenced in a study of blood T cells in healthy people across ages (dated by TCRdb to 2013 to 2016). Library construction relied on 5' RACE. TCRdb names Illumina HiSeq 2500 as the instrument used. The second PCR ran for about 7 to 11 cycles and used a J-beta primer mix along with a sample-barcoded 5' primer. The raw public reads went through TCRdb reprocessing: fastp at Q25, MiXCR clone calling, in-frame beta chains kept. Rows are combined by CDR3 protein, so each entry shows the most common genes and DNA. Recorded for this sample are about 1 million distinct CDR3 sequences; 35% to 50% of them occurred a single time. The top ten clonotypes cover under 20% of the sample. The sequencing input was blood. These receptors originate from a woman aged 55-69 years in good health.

The CDR3 bases are TGTGCCAGCAGTGTGGGACTAAACTATGGCTACACCTTC. It codes for CASSVGLNYGYTF. J is TRBJ1-2 and V is TRBV25-1; a possible D gene is TRBD1 (5 bases). CDR3 size: 13 residues. V was clipped by 4 bases and J by 2 bases, with 8 bases between them. CDR1 and CDR2 (germline): MGHDK, SYGVNS.

The CDR3 nucleotides read TGTGCCAGCAGCCAAGTTAGCGGGAGTATCGATACGCAGTATTTT. Its translation: CASSQVSGSIDTQYF. The V and J genes are TRBV3-1 and TRBJ2-3; 9 bases are a match to TRBD2. V was clipped by 1 base and J by 6 bases; unmatched bases: 5. The V gene's germline CDR1 is LGHDT and CDR2 YNNKEL (reference sequence). This CDR3 has 15 amino acids.

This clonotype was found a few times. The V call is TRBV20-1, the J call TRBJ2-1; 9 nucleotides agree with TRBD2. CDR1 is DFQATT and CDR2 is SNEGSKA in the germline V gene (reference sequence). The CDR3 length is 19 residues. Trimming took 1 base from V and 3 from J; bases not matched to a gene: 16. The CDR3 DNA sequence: TGCAGTGCTAGAGGGTCTCAGGGGGGCCTAGCGGGAAACTACAATGAGCAGTTCTTC. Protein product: CSARGSQGGLAGNYNEQFF.

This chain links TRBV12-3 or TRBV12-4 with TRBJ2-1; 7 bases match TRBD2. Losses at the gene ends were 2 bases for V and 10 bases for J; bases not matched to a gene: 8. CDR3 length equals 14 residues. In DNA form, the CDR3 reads TGTGCCAGCAGTTTAAAGGCGGGAGTGGGCGAGCAGTTCTTC. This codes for CASSLKAGVGEQFF.

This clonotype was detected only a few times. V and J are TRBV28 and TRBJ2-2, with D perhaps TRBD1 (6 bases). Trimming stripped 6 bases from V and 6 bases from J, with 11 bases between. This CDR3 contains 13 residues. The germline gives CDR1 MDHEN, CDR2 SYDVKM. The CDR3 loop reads CASSQGRAGELFF. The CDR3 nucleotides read TGTGCCAGCAGCCAGGGGCGGGCCGGGGAGCTGTTTTTT.

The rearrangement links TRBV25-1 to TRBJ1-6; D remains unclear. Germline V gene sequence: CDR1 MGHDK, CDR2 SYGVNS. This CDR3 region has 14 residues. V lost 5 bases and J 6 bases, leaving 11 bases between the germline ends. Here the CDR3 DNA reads TGTGCCAGCAGTCCACCCTCCCGTAATTCACCCCTCCACTTT. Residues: CASSPPSRNSPLHF.

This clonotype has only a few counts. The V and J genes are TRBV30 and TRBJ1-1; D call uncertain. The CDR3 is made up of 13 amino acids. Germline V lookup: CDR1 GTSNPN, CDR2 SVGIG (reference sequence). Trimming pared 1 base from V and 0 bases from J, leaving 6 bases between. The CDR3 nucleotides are TGTGCCTGGAGTGCACAGATGAACACTGAAGCTTTCTTT. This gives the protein CAWSAQMNTEAFF.

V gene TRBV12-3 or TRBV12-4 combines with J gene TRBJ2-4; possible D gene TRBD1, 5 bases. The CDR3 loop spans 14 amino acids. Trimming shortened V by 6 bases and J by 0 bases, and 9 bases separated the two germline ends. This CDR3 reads CASRQDLAKNIQYF. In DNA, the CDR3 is TGTGCCAGCAGACAGGACCTAGCCAAAAACATTCAGTACTTC.

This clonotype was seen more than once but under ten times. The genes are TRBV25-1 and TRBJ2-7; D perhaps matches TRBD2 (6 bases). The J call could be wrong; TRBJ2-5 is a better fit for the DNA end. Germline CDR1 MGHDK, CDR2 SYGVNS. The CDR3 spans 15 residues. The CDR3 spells CASSSSDGGGETQYF. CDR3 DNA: TGTGCCAGCAGTTCTTCCGACGGTGGGGGGGAGACCCAGTACTTC.

The CDR3 region is CASSESTRNIQYF. As DNA, the CDR3 is TGCGCCAGCAGTGAGTCGACTCGGAACATTCAGTACTTC. This rearrangement joins TRBV10-2 to TRBJ2-4; D is unresolved. Germline V CDR1 and CDR2: WSHSY, SAAADI. Trimming stripped 0 bases from V and 7 bases from J, with 7 bases between. The CDR3 totals 13 residues.

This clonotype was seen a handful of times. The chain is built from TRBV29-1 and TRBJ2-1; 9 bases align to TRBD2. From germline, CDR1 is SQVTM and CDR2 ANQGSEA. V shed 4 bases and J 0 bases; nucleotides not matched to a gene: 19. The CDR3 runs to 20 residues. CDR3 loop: CSVVGLAGGPGIPSYNEQFF. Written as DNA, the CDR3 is TGCAGCGTTGTTGGTCTGGCGGGAGGGCCAGGGATCCCCTCCTACAATGAGCAGTTCTTC.

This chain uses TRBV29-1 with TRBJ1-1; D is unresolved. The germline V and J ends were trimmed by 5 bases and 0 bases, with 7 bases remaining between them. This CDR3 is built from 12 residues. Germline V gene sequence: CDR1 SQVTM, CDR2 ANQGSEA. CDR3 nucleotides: TGCAGCGTTCGACCGATGAACACTGAAGCTTTCTTT. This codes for CSVRPMNTEAFF.

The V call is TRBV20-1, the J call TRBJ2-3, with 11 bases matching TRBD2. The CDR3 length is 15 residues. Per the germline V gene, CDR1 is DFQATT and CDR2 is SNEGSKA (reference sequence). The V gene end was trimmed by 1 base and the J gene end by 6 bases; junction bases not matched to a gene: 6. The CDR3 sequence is CSARASSGRRDTQYF. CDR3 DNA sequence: TGCAGTGCTAGAGCTTCTAGCGGGAGGAGGGATACGCAGTATTTT.

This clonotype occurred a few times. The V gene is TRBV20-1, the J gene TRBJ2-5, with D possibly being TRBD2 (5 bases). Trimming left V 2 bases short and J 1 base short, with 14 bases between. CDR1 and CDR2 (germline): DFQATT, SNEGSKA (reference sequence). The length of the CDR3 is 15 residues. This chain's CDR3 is CSARRRGWSQETQYF. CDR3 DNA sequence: TGCAGTGCTAGACGCCGGGGTTGGTCCCAAGAGACCCAGTACTTC.

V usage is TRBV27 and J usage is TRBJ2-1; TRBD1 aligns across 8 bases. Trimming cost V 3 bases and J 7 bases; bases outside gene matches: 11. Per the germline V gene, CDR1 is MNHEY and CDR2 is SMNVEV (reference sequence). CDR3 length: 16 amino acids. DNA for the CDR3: TGTGCCAGCAGTTTGGGGGACAGGCGATCGGGAAATGAGCAGTTCTTC. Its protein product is CASSLGDRRSGNEQFF.

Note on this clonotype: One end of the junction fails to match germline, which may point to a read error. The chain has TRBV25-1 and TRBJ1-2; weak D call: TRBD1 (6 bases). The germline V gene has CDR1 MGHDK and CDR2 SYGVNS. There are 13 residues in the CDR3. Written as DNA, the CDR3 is TGTGCCGGCAGTGATTTGGGCAGGGGTGGCTACACCTTC. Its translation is CAGSDLGRGGYTF.

The CDR3 DNA reads as TGTGCCATCAGCAATGGGAATACGCAGTATTTT. It encodes CAISNGNTQYF. The rearrangement links TRBV10-3 to TRBJ2-3; D gene uncertain. V was trimmed by 6 bases and J by 7 bases, leaving 8 bases between them. CDR1 is ENHRY, CDR2 SYGVKD, per germline. This CDR3 comprises 11 residues.

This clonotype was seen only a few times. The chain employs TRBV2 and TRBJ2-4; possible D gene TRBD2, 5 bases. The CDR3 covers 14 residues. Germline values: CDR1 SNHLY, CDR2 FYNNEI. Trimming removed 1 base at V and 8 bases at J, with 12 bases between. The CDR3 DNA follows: TGTGCCAGCAGTGAAGGTTCTAGCTTCGACATTCAGTACTTC. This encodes CASSEGSSFDIQYF.